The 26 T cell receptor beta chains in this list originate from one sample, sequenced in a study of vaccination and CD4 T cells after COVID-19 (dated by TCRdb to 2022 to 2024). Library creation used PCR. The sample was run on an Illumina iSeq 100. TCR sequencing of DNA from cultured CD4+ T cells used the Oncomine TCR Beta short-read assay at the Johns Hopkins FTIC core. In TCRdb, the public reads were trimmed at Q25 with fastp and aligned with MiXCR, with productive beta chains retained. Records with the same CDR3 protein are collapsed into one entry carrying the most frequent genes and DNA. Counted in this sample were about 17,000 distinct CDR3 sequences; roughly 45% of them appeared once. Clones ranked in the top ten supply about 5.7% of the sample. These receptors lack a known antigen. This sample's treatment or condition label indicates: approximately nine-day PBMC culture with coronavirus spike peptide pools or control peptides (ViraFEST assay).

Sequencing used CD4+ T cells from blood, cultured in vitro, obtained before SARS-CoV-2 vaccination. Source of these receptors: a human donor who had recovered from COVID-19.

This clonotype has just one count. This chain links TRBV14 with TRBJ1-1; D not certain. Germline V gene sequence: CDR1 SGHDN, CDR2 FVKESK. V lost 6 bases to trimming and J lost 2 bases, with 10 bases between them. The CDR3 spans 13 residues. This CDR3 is CASRRTGNTEAFF. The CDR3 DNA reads TGTGCCAGCAGACGGACGGGTAACACTGAAGCTTTCTTT.

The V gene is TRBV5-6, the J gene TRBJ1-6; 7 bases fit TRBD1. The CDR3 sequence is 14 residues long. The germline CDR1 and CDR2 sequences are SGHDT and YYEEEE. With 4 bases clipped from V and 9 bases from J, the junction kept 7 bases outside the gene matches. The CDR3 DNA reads TGTGCCAGCAGCCACGACAGGGTTCGTTCACCCCTCCACTTT. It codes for CASSHDRVRSPLHF.

This CDR3 is CSAGTSGTEQYF. The CDR3 DNA reads as TGCAGTGCCGGGACTAGCGGGACCGAGCAGTACTTC. V gene TRBV20-1 combines with J gene TRBJ2-7, with TRBD2 matching over 13 bases. CDR3 size: 12 residues. The J segment lost 6 bases and the V segment lost 6 bases, leaving 2 bases of the junction unmatched. The germline CDR1 and CDR2 sequences are DFQATT and SNEGSKA (reference sequence).

The CDR3 nucleotides are TGTGCCAGCAGCCAAGGACAGGGGTGGGATACGCAGTATTTT. Residues: CASSQGQGWDTQYF. The chain has TRBV7-9 and TRBJ2-3, with 9 nucleotides matching TRBD1. The CDR3 runs to 14 residues. V dropped 5 bases and J dropped 6; count of bases not matched to a gene: 6. Germline CDR1 reads SEHNR; CDR2 reads FQNEAQ (reference sequence).

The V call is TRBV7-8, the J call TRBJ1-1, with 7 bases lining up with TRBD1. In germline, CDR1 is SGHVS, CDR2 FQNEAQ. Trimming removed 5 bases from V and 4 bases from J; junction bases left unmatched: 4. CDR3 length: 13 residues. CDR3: CASSATGATEAFF. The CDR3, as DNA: TGTGCCAGCAGCGCAACAGGGGCCACTGAAGCTTTCTTT.

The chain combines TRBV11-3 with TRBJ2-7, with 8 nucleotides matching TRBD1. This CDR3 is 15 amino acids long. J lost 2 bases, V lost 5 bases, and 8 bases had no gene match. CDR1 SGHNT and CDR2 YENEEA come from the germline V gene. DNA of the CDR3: TGTGCCAGCAGCCCCGGACAGGGTTCCACCTACGAGCAGTACTTC. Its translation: CASSPGQGSTYEQYF.

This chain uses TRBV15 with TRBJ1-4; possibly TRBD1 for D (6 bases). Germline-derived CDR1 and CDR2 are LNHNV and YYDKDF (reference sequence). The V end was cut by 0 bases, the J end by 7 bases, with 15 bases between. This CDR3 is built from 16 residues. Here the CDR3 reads CATSRDRGALLEKLFF. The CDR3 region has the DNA TGTGCCACCAGCAGAGATCGGGGGGCCCTTCTTGAAAAACTGTTTTTT.

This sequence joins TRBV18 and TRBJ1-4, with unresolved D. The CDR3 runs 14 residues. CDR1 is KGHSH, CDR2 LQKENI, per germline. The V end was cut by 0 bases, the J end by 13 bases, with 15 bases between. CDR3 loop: CASSPPNDVGVLFF. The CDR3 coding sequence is TGTGCCAGCTCACCACCCAATGATGTTGGGGTACTGTTTTTT.

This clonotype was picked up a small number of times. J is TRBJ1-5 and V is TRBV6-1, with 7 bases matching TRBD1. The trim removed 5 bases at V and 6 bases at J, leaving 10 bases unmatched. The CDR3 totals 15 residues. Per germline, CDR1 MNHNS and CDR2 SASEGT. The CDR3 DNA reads TGTGCCAGCAGTCTTCAGGGGGGACTCACTCAGCCCCAGCATTTT. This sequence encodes CASSLQGGLTQPQHF.

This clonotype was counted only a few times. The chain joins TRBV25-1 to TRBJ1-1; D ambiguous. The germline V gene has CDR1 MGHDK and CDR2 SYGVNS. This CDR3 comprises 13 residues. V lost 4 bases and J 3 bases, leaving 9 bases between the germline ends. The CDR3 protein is CASSANVDTEAFF. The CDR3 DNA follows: TGTGCCAGCAGTGCGAATGTAGACACTGAAGCTTTCTTT.

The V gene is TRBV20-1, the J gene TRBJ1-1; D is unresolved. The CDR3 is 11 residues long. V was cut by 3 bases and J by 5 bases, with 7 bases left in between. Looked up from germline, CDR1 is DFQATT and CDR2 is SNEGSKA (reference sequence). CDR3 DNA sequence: TGCAGTGCTAGTGAGGTTACTGAAGCTTTCTTT. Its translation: CSASEVTEAFF.

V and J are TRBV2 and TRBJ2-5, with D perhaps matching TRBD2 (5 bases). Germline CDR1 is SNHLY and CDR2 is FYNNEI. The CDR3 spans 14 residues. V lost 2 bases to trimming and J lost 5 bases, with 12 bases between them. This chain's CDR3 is CASSEPRTGETQYF. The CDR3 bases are TGTGCCAGCAGTGAACCGCGGACGGGGGAGACCCAGTACTTC.

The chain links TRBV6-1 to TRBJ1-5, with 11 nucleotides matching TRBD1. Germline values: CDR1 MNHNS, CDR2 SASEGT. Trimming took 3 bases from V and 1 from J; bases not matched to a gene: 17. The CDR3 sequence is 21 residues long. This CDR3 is CASSENPRDRGSRRSNQPQHF. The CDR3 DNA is TGTGCCAGCAGTGAGAATCCCCGGGACAGGGGGTCGCGAAGGAGCAATCAGCCCCAGCATTTT.

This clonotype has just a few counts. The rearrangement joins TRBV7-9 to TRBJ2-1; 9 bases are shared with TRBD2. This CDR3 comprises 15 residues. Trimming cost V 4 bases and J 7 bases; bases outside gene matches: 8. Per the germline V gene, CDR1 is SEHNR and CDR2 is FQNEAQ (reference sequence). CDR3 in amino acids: CASSSGGRAANEQFF. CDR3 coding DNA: TGTGCCAGCAGCTCCGGCGGGAGGGCAGCAAATGAGCAGTTCTTC.

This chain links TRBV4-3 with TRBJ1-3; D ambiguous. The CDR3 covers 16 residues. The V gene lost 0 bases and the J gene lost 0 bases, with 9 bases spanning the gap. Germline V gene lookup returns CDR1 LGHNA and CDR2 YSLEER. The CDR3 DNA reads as TGCGCCAGCAGCCAAGATCGCCATCCCTCTGGAAACACCATATATTTT. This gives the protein CASSQDRHPSGNTIYF.

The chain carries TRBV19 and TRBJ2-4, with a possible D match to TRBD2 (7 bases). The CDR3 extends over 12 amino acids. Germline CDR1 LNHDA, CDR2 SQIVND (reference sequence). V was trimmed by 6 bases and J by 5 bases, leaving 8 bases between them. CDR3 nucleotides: TGTGCCAGTAGGGGGGGGCAAAACATTCAGTACTTC. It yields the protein CASRGGQNIQYF.

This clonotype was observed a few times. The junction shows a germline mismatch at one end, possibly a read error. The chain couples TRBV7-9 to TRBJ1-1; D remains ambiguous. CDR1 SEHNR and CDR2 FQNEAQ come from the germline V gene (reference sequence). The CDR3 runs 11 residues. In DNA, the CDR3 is TGTGCCAGCAGCTCCCCCCCCTTTCCCAGCTTT. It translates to CASSSPPFPSF.

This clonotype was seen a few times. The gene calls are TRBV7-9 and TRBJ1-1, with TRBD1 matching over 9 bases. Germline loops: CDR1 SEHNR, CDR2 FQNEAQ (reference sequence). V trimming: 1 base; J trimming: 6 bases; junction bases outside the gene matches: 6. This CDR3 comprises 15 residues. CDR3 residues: CASSLDGQGLPEAFF. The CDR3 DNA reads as TGTGCCAGCAGCTTAGACGGACAGGGGTTACCTGAAGCTTTCTTT.

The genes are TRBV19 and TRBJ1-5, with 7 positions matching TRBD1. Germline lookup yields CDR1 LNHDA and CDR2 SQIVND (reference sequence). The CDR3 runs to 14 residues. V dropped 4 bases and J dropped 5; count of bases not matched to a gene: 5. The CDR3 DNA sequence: TGTGCCAGTAGTACCACAGGGGAAGATCAGCCCCAGCATTTT. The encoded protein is CASSTTGEDQPQHF.

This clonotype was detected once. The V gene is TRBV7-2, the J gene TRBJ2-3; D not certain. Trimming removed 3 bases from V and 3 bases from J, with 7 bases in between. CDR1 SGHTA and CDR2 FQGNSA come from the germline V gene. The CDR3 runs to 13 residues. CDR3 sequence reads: CASSFITTDTQYF. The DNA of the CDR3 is TGTGCCAGCAGCTTTATAACGACAGATACGCAGTATTTT.

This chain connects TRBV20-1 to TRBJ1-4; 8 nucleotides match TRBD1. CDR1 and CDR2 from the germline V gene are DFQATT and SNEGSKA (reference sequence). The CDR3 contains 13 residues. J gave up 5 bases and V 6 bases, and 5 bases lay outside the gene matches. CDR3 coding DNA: TGCAGTGCAGGGGACAGGAGGAATGAAAAACTGTTTTTT. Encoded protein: CSAGDRRNEKLFF.

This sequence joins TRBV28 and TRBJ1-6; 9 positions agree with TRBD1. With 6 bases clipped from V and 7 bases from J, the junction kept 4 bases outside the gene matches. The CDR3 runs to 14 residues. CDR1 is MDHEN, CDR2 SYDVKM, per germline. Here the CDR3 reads CASSDRGNNSPLHF. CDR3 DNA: TGTGCCAGCAGCGACAGGGGGAACAATTCACCCCTCCACTTT.

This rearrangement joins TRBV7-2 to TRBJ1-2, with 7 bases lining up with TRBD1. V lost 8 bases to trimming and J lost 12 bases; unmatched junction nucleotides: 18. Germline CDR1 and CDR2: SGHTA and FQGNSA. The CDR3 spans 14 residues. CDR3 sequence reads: CASSQDREVRRDTF. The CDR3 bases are TGTGCCAGCTCACAAGACAGGGAGGTGAGGCGGGACACCTTC. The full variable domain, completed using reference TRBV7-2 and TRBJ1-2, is GAGVSQSPSNKVTEKGKDVELRCDPISGHTALYWYRQSLGQGLEFLIYFQGNSAPDKSGLPSDRFSAERTGGSVSTLTIQRTQQEDSAVYLCASSQDREVRRDTFGSGTRLTVV.

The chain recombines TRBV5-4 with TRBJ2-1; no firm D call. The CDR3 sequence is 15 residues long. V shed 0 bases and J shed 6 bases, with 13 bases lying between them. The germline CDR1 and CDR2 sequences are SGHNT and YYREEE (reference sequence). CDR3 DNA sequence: TGTGCCAGCAGCTTGGAGGCTACACGAGCCAATGAGCAGTTCTTC. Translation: CASSLEATRANEQFF. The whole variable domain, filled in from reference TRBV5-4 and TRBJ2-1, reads ETGVTQSPTHLIKTRGQQVTLRCSSQSGHNTVSWYQQALGQGPQFIFQYYREEENGRGNFPPRFSGLQFPNYSSELNVNALELDDSALYLCASSLEATRANEQFFGPGTRLTVL.

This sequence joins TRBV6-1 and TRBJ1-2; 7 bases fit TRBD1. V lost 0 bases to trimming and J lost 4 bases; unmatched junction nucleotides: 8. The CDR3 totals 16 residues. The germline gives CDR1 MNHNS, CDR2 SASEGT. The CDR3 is CASSEAGGTAGYGYTF. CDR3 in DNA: TGTGCCAGCAGTGAAGCCGGCGGGACAGCCGGCTATGGCTACACCTTC.

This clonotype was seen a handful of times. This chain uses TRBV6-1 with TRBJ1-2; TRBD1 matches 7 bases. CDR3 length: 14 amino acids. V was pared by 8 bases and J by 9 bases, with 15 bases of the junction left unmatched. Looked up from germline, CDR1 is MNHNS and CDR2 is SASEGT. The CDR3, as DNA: TGTGCCAGCCCCGGGACAGCCACTGATAGGAGCTACACCTTC. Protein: CASPGTATDRSYTF.